This TCR beta chain was recovered during a study of vaccination and CD4 T cells after COVID-19. V lost 4 bases and J 4 bases, leaving 10 bases between the germline ends. Germline lookup yields CDR1 SGHNT and CDR2 YENEEA. The CDR3 has 13 amino acids. On this clonotype itself: What it recognizes is unknown.

Sequence data for DNA of cultured CD4+ T cells were generated by the Oncomine TCR Beta short-read assay. Extraction of genomic DNA was performed on cultured CD4+ T cells. TCRdb recomputed calls from the PCR reads with MiXCR, one row per CDR3 protein. The repertoire holds about 19,000 distinct CDR3 sequences, with about 56% as singletons. Treatment defined: approximately nine-day PBMC culture with coronavirus spike peptide pools or control peptides (ViraFEST assay). The clonotype comes from a human donor who had recovered from COVID-19. Material: CD4+ T cells from blood, cultured in vitro. V and J are TRBV11-3 and TRBJ1-2, with D tentatively TRBD1 (6 bases). The CDR3 DNA is TGTGCCAGCAGCTCCGGGACACCCTATGGCTACACCTTC. Amino acids: CASSSGTPYGYTF. The full variable domain, its missing parts supplied by reference TRBV11-3 and TRBJ1-2, is EAGVVQSPRYKIIEKKQPVAFWCNPISGHNTLYWYLQNLGQGPELLIRYENEEAVDDSQLPKDRFSAERLKGVDSTLKIQPAELGDSAVYLCASSSGTPYGYTFGSGTRLTVV.